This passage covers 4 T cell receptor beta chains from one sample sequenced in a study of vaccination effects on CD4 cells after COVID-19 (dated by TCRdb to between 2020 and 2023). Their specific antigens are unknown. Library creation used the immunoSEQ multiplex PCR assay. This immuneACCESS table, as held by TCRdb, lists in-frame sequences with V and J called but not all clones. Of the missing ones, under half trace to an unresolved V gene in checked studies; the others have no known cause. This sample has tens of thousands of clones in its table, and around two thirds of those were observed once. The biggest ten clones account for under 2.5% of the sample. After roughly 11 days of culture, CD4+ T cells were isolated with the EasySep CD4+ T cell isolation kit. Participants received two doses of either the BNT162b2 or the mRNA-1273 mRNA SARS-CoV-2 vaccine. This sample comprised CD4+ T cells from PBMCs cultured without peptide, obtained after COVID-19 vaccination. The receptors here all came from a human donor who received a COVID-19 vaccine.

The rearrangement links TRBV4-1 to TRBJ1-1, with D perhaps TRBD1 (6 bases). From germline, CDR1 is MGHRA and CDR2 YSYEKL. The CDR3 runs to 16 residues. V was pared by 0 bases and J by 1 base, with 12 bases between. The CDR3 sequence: CASSQEGGRGNTEAFF. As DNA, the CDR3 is TGCGCCAGCAGCCAAGAAGGGGGTCGGGGGAACACTGAAGCTTTCTTT.

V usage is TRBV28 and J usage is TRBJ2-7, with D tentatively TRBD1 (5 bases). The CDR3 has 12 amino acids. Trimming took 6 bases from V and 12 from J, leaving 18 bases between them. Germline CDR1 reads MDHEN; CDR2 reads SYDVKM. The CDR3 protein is CASSARQGSVYV. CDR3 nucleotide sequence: TGTGCCAGCAGCGCTCGCCAGGGATCGGTGTACGTC.

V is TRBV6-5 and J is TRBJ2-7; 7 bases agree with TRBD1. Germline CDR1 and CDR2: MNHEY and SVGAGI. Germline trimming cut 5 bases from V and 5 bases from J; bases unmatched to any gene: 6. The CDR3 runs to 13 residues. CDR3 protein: CASSTLDRDEQYV. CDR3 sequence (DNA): TGTGCCAGCAGTACCCTCGACAGGGACGAGCAGTACGTC.

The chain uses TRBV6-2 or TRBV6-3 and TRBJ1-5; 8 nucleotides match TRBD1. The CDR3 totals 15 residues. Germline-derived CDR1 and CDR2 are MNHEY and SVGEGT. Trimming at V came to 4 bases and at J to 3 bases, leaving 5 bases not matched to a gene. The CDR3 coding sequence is TGTGCCAGCAGTTCAACAGGGGGAAACAATCAGCCCCAGCATTTT. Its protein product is CASSSTGGNNQPQHF.